The 6 T cell receptor beta chains below come from one sample, sequenced in a study of blood T cells in healthy people across ages. A sample-barcoded 5' primer and a J-beta primer mix were used in a second PCR of about 7 to 12 cycles. TCRdb reanalysed the 5' RACE reads using MiXCR and keeps one entry per CDR3 protein. The repertoire holds about 1,500,000 distinct CDR3 sequences, with 25% to 30% as singletons. Sequenced: blood. The receptors originated from a woman aged 25 to 39 in good health.

In this sample, this clonotype turned up many times. The chain links TRBV7-2 to TRBJ2-7; weak D call: TRBD2 (6 bases). The V and J ends lost 3 bases and 6 bases respectively, with 9 bases between them. In germline, CDR1 is SGHTA, CDR2 FQGNSA. The CDR3 has 12 residues. CDR3 amino acids: CASSLGGTEQYF. CDR3 DNA: TGTGCCAGCAGCTTGGGGGGAACCGAGCAGTACTTC.

This clonotype has only a few counts. The chain has TRBV7-9 and TRBJ1-5; the D is unclear. There are 13 residues in the CDR3. CDR1 and CDR2 from the germline V gene are SEHNR and FQNEAQ (reference sequence). Trimming removed 3 bases from V and 5 bases from J, with 8 bases in between. The CDR3 DNA is TGTGCCAGCAGCTTGTCAGCCCATCAGCCCCAGCATTTT. Its translation is CASSLSAHQPQHF.

The chain has TRBV7-8 and TRBJ2-7, with a possible D match to TRBD1 (5 bases). Germline assignment: CDR1 SGHVS and CDR2 FQNEAQ. The CDR3 contains 15 residues. V lost 3 bases, J lost 3 bases, and 15 bases lay in between. CDR3 sequence reads: CASSFPGSKDYEQYF. The DNA for the CDR3 is TGTGCCAGCAGCTTCCCAGGGTCCAAGGACTACGAGCAGTACTTC.

The chain joins TRBV12-5 to TRBJ2-2; TRBD1 matches at 7 bases. Per germline, CDR1 LGHNT and CDR2 FRNRAP. The CDR3 loop spans 15 amino acids. With 3 bases clipped from V and 3 bases from J, the junction kept 4 bases outside the gene matches. CDR3 nucleotide sequence: TGTGCTAGTGGTTTAGAGGGGGCCGACACCGGGGAGCTGTTTTTT. It encodes CASGLEGADTGELFF. The whole variable domain, filled in from reference TRBV12-5 and TRBJ2-2, reads DARVTQTPRHKVTEMGQEVTMRCQPILGHNTVFWYRQTMMQGLELLAYFRNRAPLDDSGMPKDRFSAEMPDATLATLKIQPSEPRDSAVYFCASGLEGADTGELFFGEGSRLTVL.

This clonotype was counted a single time. The rearrangement links TRBV28 to TRBJ2-3; 11 bases agree with TRBD1. The junction had 4 bases not matched to a gene; V was cut back by 1 base and J by 4 bases. Looked up from germline, CDR1 is MDHEN and CDR2 is SYDVKM. The CDR3 totals 16 residues. CDR3 amino acids: CASSLSGQGVADTQYF. DNA of the CDR3: TGTGCCAGCAGTTTATCGGGACAGGGGGTCGCAGATACGCAGTATTTT.

This clonotype has a count of ten or more. The chain uses TRBV20-1 and TRBJ1-2; D may be TRBD1 (5 bases). Trimming removed 0 bases at V and 3 bases at J, with 14 bases between. The CDR3 is 15 amino acids. CDR1 is DFQATT and CDR2 is SNEGSKA in the germline V gene (reference sequence). The CDR3 DNA reads as TGCAGTGCTAGAGATACCGGCCAGGGAGACTATGGCTACACCTTC. It is translated as CSARDTGQGDYGYTF.